One sample yielded the 19 T cell receptor beta chains listed below, sequenced in a study of T cell responses to AZD1222 COVID-19 vaccine. Some clones are missing from TCRdb's copy, which holds only in-frame ones; the method was immunoSEQ multiplex PCR. The table includes about 100,000 clones, around nine tenths detected once. Sequencing used peripheral blood, obtained on day 0 of AZD1222 vaccination. Source of these receptors: an adult in good health.

This chain joins TRBV4-1 and TRBJ2-3; 7 bases are a match to TRBD2. Germline CDR1 is MGHRA and CDR2 is YSYEKL. The length of the CDR3 is 15 residues. V shed 0 bases, J shed 11 bases, and the junction held 11 bases outside the gene matches. CDR3 DNA: TGCGCCAGCAGCCAAGAAACCATAATAGCGGGCCAGCAGTATTTT. It encodes CASSQETIIAGQQYF.

V and J are TRBV7-3 and TRBJ2-2; D might be TRBD2 (6 bases). Trimming left V 2 bases short and J 7 bases short, with 14 bases between. The CDR3 runs to 15 residues. Germline-derived CDR1 and CDR2 are SGHTA and FQGTGA. The CDR3 reads CASSLESRGGGELFF. The DNA for the CDR3 is TGTGCCAGCAGCTTAGAGAGTCGGGGAGGCGGGGAGCTGTTTTTT.

This clone turned up a few times. This chain uses TRBV20-1 with TRBJ1-2; D call uncertain. V was pared by 5 bases and J by 4 bases, with 8 bases between. Germline values: CDR1 DFQATT, CDR2 SNEGSKA (reference sequence). The CDR3 sequence is 11 residues long. In nucleotides, the CDR3 is TGCAGTGCTTCCTTTAGCTATGGCTACACCTTC. Its protein is CSASFSYGYTF.

This chain connects TRBV7-9 to TRBJ1-5; TRBD1 aligns across 9 bases. V was clipped by 3 bases and J by 4 bases; unmatched bases: 4. CDR3 length: 15 residues. Germline V gene lookup returns CDR1 SEHNR and CDR2 FQNEAQ (reference sequence). The CDR3 spells CASSFSGTGNQPQHF. CDR3 DNA: TGTGCCAGCAGCTTTTCGGGGACAGGGAATCAGCCCCAGCATTTT.

This chain connects TRBV7-8 to TRBJ1-6; D gene uncertain. The CDR3 consists of 13 residues. V shed 0 bases and J shed 8 bases, with 5 bases lying between them. Germline V lookup: CDR1 SGHVS, CDR2 FQNEAQ. The CDR3 DNA is TGTGCCAGCAGCTTAGCGGGTCATTCACCCCTCCACTTT. It specifies CASSLAGHSPLHF.

This sequence joins TRBV2 and TRBJ1-5; D perhaps matches TRBD1 (6 bases). CDR1 SNHLY and CDR2 FYNNEI come from the germline V gene. There are 14 residues in the CDR3. V dropped 3 bases and J dropped 6 bases, with 12 bases sitting between them. The CDR3 DNA reads as TGTGCCAGCAGTGATGTCTTCAGGGGTCAGCCCCAGCATTTT. Residues: CASSDVFRGQPQHF.

The chain is built from TRBV5-6 and TRBJ1-4; tentative D call: TRBD1 (5 bases). This CDR3 is built from 15 residues. Looked up from germline, CDR1 is SGHDT and CDR2 is YYEEEE. Trimming stripped 0 bases from V and 1 base from J, with 7 bases between. The CDR3 protein is CASSLVGGTNEKLFF. CDR3 DNA sequence: TGTGCCAGCAGCTTGGTGGGGGGAACTAATGAAAAACTGTTTTTT. Based on the CDR3 plus reference TRBV5-6 and TRBJ1-4, the full variable domain is DAGVTQSPTHLIKTRGQQVTLRCSPKSGHDTVSWYQQALGQGPQFIFQYYEEEERQRGNFPDRFSGHQFPNYSSELNVNALLLGDSALYLCASSLVGGTNEKLFFGSGTQLSVL.

The V gene is TRBV5-8, the J gene TRBJ1-4; 8 bases fit TRBD1. The J segment lost 3 bases and the V segment lost 5 bases, leaving 9 bases of the junction unmatched. The V gene's germline CDR1 is SGHTS and CDR2 YDEGEE. The CDR3 sequence is 16 residues long. Written as DNA, the CDR3 is TGTGCCAGCAGTAGGACAGGGCAGACGGCTAATGAAAAACTGTTTTTT. It translates to CASSRTGQTANEKLFF.

The chain employs TRBV28 and TRBJ1-2; D uncertain. The V gene's germline CDR1 is MDHEN and CDR2 SYDVKM. This CDR3 has 14 amino acids. V dropped 6 bases and J dropped 8 bases, with 19 bases sitting between them. In DNA, the CDR3 is TGTGCCAGCAGCCCCCCCAGGCTGATAAGAGGCTACACCTTC. This gives the protein CASSPPRLIRGYTF.

Turning to this clone: A junction end diverges from the germline sequence, so it may reflect a read error. This sequence joins TRBV29-1 and TRBJ2-3; 9 bases are shared with TRBD1. CDR3 length equals 13 residues. Per germline, CDR1 SQVTM and CDR2 ANQGSEA. The CDR3 DNA reads TGCAGCGTCGAAGGACAGGGGACAGATACGCAGTATTTT. Translation gives CSVEGQGTDTQYF.

The CDR3 loop reads CATKGPLSYEQYF. The CDR3 DNA is TGTGCCACAAAGGGGCCTTTATCCTACGAGCAGTACTTC. The V call is TRBV15, the J call TRBJ2-7, with D possibly being TRBD1 (5 bases). The CDR3 runs 13 residues. Germline V gene data show CDR1 as LNHNV and CDR2 as YYDKDF (reference sequence). The V gene lost 9 bases and the J gene lost 1 base, with 13 bases spanning the gap.

This chain joins TRBV3-1 (or the pseudogene TRBV3-2) and TRBJ1-1; D is undetermined. From germline, CDR1 is LGHDT and CDR2 YNNKEL (reference sequence). The ends were cut back, 2 bases at V and 10 bases at J, with 17 bases in the middle. The CDR3 loop spans 14 amino acids. The CDR3 coding sequence is TGTGCCAGCAGCCAACAAGGTACCTCTTGGCGAGCTTTCTTT. It specifies CASSQQGTSWRAFF.

The V gene is TRBV4-1, the J gene TRBJ1-2; 11 nucleotides line up with TRBD1. The CDR3 sequence is 16 residues long. J was trimmed by 4 bases and V by 1 base; bases with no gene match: 5. Germline loops: CDR1 MGHRA, CDR2 YSYEKL. The CDR3 protein is CASSQARTGGVYGYTF. Here the CDR3 DNA reads TGCGCCAGCAGCCAAGCCCGGACAGGGGGCGTCTATGGCTACACCTTC.

This clone has more than one count but fewer than ten. This sequence joins TRBV7-3 and TRBJ2-6; 7 positions agree with TRBD1. Germline V CDR1 and CDR2: SGHTA, FQGTGA. The CDR3 consists of 20 residues. Trimming took 1 base from V and 2 from J; bases not matched to a gene: 14. CDR3 region: CASSLKPPGQPVAGANVLTF. Here the CDR3 DNA reads TGTGCCAGCAGCTTAAAGCCCCCGGGACAGCCCGTCGCTGGGGCCAACGTCCTGACTTTC.

The chain uses TRBV14 and TRBJ2-7; possibly TRBD1 for D (6 bases). Germline loops: CDR1 SGHDN, CDR2 FVKESK. This CDR3 has 13 residues. Trimming took 3 bases from V and 0 from J, leaving 6 bases between them. The chain's CDR3 is CASSQDSSYEQYF. The CDR3 DNA reads TGTGCCAGCAGCCAGGACAGCTCCTACGAGCAGTACTTC.

The chain couples TRBV10-3 to TRBJ1-4; 9 bases line up with TRBD1. After removal of 10 bases from V and 4 bases from J, the junction contained 10 bases not matched to a gene. Looked up from germline, CDR1 is ENHRY and CDR2 is SYGVKD. CDR3 length equals 15 residues. CDR3 bases: TGTGCCACCAAGACAGGGGGAGGGGGTAATGAAAAACTGTTTTTT. Amino acid sequence: CATKTGGGGNEKLFF.

The chain couples TRBV6-2 or TRBV6-3 to TRBJ1-1; tentative D call: TRBD1 (5 bases). The CDR3 spans 15 residues. V was trimmed by 6 bases and J by 6 bases, leaving 20 bases between them. CDR1 and CDR2 (germline): MNHEY, SVGEGT. The CDR3 region has the DNA TGTGCCAGCAGCCGAGCCGGGACCTTCCGTTCTGAAGCTTTCTTT. Translating it yields CASSRAGTFRSEAFF.

The chain uses TRBV4-1 and TRBJ2-1; 8 bases match TRBD1. Germline-derived CDR1 and CDR2 are MGHRA and YSYEKL. The CDR3 contains 15 residues. The trim removed 0 bases at V and 6 bases at J, leaving 4 bases unmatched. The CDR3 DNA follows: TGCGCCAGCAGCCAAGAGGGGACAGGAGGCAATGAGCAGTTCTTC. Protein product: CASSQEGTGGNEQFF.

The genes are TRBV20-1 and TRBJ2-5, with D possibly TRBD2 on 6 matching bases. Per germline, CDR1 DFQATT and CDR2 SNEGSKA (reference sequence). Trimming stripped 3 bases from V and 1 base from J, with 9 bases between. The length of the CDR3 is 13 residues. The CDR3 bases are TGCAGTGCTAGTCGGGGGATCCAAGAGACCCAGTACTTC. This sequence encodes CSASRGIQETQYF.